The source of this T cell receptor beta chain is a study of T cell repertoires in aging, cancer and after chemotherapy. Overall study: The full dataset contained several million TCR reads.

The template was genomic DNA from peripheral blood, not RNA. CDR1 is SGHTA and CDR2 is FQGNSA in the germline V gene. Trimming stripped 4 bases from V and 5 bases from J, with 20 bases between. The length of the CDR3 is 16 residues. TRB rearrangements spanning V, D and J were amplified using mixed TRB-A/B primers. One entry per CDR3 protein results from TCRdb running MiXCR on the multiplex PCR reads. The repertoire includes roughly 6,400 distinct CDR3 sequences, about 19% of them detected once, and roughly 2.5% sits in the top ten. The receptor comes from a human donor with a blood cancer. The sequencing input was blood. The V gene is TRBV7-2, the J gene TRBJ2-5; a weak D match, TRBD2 (6 bases). CDR3 residues: CASSSPPKAGLETQYF. For the CDR3, the DNA is TGTGCCAGCAGCTCACCCCCAAAAGCGGGTCTGGAGACCCAGTACTTC.